This T cell receptor (beta chain) derives from a study of blood T cell repertoires in COVID-19. Study-level background: From T cells, B-cell-depleted T cells, or PBMCs came the material, which was cDNA or gDNA.

Germline lookup yields CDR1 SGHDN and CDR2 FVKESK. This CDR3 region has 15 residues. V lost 0 bases and J 5 bases, leaving 13 bases between the germline ends. This clone showed up just a few times. TCRdb keeps only in-frame clones here, not all; method: immunoSEQ multiplex PCR. The table records around 80,000 clones, 75% to 95% of them present only once. The sequencing sample was made of peripheral blood. This sequence joins TRBV14 and TRBJ2-5; D is possibly TRBD2 (5 bases). This receptor was taken from a woman aged 80 or over with acute or convalescent COVID-19. The CDR3: CASSQDRDSMETQYF. The DNA for the CDR3 is TGTGCCAGCAGCCAAGATCGGGATAGTATGGAGACCCAGTACTTC.